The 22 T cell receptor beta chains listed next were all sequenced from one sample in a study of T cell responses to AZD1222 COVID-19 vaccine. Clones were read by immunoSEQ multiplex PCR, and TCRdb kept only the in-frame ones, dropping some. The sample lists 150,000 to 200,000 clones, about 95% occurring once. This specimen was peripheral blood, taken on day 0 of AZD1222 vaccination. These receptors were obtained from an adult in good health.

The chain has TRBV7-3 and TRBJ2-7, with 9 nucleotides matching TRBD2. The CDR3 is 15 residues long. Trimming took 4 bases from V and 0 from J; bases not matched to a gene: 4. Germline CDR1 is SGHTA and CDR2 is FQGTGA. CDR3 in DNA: TGTGCCAGCAGCTGGAATAGCGGGAGCTCCTACGAGCAGTACTTC. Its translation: CASSWNSGSSYEQYF.

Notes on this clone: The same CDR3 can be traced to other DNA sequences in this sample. The CDR3 nucleotides are TGTGCCAGAAGCGAGAACCCAGGACAGACCTACGAGCAGTACTTC. Protein: CARSENPGQTYEQYF. The chain combines TRBV5-3 with TRBJ2-7, with D possibly matching TRBD1 (6 bases). TRBV5-3 is classed as an ORF, of uncertain function. Trimming left V 4 bases short and J 2 bases short, with 16 bases between. The CDR3 loop spans 15 amino acids.

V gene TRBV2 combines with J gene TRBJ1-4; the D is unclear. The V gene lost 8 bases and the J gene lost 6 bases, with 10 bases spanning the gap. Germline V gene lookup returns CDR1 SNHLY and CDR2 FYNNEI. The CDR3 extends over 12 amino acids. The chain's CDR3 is CASGREDEKLFF. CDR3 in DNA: TGTGCCAGCGGGCGAGAAGATGAAAAACTGTTTTTT.

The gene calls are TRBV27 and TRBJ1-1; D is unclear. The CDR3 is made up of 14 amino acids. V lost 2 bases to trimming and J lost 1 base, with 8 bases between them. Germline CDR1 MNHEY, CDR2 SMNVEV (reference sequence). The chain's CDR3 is CASSLLTANTEAFF. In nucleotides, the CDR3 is TGTGCCAGCAGTTTACTCACAGCGAACACTGAAGCTTTCTTT.

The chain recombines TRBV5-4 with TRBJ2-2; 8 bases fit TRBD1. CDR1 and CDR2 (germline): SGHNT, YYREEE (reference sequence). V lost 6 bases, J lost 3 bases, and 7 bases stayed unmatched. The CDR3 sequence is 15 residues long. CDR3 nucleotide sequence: TGTGCCAGCAAACGGACAGGGTGGGACACCGGGGAGCTGTTTTTT. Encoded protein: CASKRTGWDTGELFF. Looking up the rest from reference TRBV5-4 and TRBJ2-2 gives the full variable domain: ETGVTQSPTHLIKTRGQQVTLRCSSQSGHNTVSWYQQALGQGPQFIFQYYREEENGRGNFPPRFSGLQFPNYSSELNVNALELDDSALYLCASKRTGWDTGELFFGEGSRLTVL.

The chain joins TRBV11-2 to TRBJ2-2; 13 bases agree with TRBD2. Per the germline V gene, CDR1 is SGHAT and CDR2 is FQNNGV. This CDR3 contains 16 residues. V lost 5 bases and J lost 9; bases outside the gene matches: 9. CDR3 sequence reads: CASSHWTSGRGRELFF. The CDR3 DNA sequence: TGTGCCAGCAGCCACTGGACTAGCGGGAGAGGGCGGGAGCTGTTTTTT.

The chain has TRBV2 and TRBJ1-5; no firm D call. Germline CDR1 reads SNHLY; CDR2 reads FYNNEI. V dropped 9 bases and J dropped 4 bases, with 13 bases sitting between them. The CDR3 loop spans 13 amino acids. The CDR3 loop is CASVRSYNQPQHF. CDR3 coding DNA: TGTGCCAGTGTACGTTCATATAATCAGCCCCAGCATTTT.

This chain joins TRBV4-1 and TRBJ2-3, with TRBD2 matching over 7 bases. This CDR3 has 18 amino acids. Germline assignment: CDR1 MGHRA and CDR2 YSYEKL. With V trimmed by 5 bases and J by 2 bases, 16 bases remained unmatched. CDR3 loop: CASSSPGGSPANTDTQYF. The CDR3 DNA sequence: TGCGCCAGCAGCTCTCCTGGCGGGAGTCCCGCCAACACAGATACGCAGTATTTT.

CDR3 sequence reads: CATSDPGTANTGELFF. CDR3 DNA sequence: TGTGCCACCAGTGATCCCGGGACAGCGAACACCGGGGAGCTGTTTTTT. V gene TRBV24-1 combines with J gene TRBJ2-2; TRBD1 matches at 7 bases. The CDR3 extends over 16 amino acids. V lost 3 bases to trimming and J lost 0 bases; unmatched junction nucleotides: 3. Germline-derived CDR1 and CDR2 are KGHDR and SFDVKD.

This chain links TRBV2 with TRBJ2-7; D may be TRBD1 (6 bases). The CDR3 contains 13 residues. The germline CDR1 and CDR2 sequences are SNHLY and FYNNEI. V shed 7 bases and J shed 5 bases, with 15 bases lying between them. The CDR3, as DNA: TGTGCCAGCATCTTGGACAGTGGGAACGAGCAGTACTTC. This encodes CASILDSGNEQYF.

The CDR3 DNA reads as TGTGCCAGCAGCTTAGACCAGGGGTCCTATAATTCACCCCTCCACTTT. This translates into CASSLDQGSYNSPLHF. The V gene is TRBV7-6, the J gene TRBJ1-6; maybe TRBD1 (6 bases). Trimming stripped 1 base from V and 1 base from J, with 8 bases between. Germline values: CDR1 SGHVS, CDR2 FNYEAQ. CDR3 length equals 16 residues.

The CDR3 loop is CASVSRRDRGLAGPYEQYF. CDR3 DNA: TGTGCCAGCGTTTCTAGGAGGGACAGGGGACTAGCTGGTCCCTACGAGCAGTACTTC. The chain has TRBV27 and TRBJ2-7, with D perhaps matching TRBD1 (10 bases). The germline V and J ends were trimmed by 8 bases and 2 bases, with 31 bases remaining between them. The germline V gene encodes CDR1 MNHEY and CDR2 SMNVEV (reference sequence). This CDR3 is built from 19 residues.

CDR3 sequence: CASSTGTGNTGELFF. In DNA form, the CDR3 reads TGTGCCAGTAGTACCGGGACAGGGAACACCGGGGAGCTGTTTTTT. The rearrangement uses TRBV19 and TRBJ2-2; 8 positions match TRBD1. Unmatched junction bases numbered 2, after V lost 4 bases and J lost 1 base. Germline CDR1 and CDR2: LNHDA and SQIVND (reference sequence). The CDR3 is 15 residues long.

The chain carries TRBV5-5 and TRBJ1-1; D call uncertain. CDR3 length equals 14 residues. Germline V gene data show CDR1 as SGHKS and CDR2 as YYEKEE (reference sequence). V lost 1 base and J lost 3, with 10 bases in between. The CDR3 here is CASSLWRPYTEAFF. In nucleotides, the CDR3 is TGTGCCAGCAGCTTGTGGCGGCCGTACACTGAAGCTTTCTTT.

The CDR3 DNA follows: TGTGCCAGCAGTGAACCCTATGAGACCCAGTACTTC. This translates into CASSEPYETQYF. This sequence joins TRBV6-1 and TRBJ2-5; no firm D call. The CDR3 length is 12 residues. CDR1 and CDR2 (germline): MNHNS, SASEGT. V was cut by 2 bases and J by 5 bases, with 6 bases left in between.

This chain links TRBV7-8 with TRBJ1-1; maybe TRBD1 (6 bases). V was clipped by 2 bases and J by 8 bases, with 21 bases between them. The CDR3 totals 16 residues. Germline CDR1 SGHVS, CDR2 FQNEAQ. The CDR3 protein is CASSLSYGRGEPEAFF. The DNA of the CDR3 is TGTGCCAGCAGCTTATCGTACGGCAGGGGAGAACCAGAAGCTTTCTTT.

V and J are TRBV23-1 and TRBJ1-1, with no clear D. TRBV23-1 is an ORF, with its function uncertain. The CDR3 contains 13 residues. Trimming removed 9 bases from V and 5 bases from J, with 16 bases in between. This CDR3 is CASEGPTGTEAFF. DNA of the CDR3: TGCGCCAGTGAGGGCCCCACGGGTACTGAAGCTTTCTTT.

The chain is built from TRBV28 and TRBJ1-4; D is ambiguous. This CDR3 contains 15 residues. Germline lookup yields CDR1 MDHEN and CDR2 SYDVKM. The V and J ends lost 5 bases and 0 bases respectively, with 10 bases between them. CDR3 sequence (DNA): TGTGCCAGCAGTCTGGACGGAGCAACTAATGAAAAACTGTTTTTT. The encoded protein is CASSLDGATNEKLFF. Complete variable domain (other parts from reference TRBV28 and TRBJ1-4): DVKVTQSSRYLVKRTGEKVFLECVQDMDHENMFWYRQDPGLGLRLIYFSYDVKMKEKGDIPEGYSVSREKKERFSLILESASTNQTSMYLCASSLDGATNEKLFFGSGTQLSVL.

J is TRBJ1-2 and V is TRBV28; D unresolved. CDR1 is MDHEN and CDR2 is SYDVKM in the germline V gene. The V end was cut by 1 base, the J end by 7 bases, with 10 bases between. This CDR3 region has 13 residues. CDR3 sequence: CASSLYQIRGYTF. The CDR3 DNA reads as TGTGCCAGCAGTTTATATCAGATTCGTGGCTACACCTTC.

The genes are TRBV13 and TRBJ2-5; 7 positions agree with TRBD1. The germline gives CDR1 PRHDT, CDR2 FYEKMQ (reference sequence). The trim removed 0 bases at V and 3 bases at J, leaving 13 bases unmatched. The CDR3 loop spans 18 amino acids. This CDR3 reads CASSLGPSLTGNEETQYF. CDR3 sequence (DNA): TGTGCCAGCAGCTTAGGCCCCTCCCTGACAGGGAACGAAGAGACCCAGTACTTC.

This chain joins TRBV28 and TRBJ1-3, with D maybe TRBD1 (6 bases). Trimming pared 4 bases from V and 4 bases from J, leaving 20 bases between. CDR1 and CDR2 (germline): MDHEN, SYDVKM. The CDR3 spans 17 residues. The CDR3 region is CASSWHPGTNSGNTIYF. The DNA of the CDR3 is TGTGCCAGCAGTTGGCATCCGGGGACAAATTCAGGAAACACCATATATTTT.

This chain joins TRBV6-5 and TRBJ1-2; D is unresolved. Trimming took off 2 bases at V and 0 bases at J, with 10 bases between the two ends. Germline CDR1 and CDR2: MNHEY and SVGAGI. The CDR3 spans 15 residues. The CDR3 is CASSYRRAANYGYTF. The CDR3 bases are TGTGCCAGCAGTTACCGACGGGCAGCTAACTATGGCTACACCTTC.